The T cell receptor (beta chain) described here comes from a study of T cell responses to AZD1222 COVID-19 vaccine. Study results and caveats: None of the repertoires were sampled until the peak T cell response had passed. Among vaccine-associated CD4 TCRs, coverage spanned spike, with dominance at 160-218 and 743-854. Among the donors, most were white British and more were female, and clonal diversity was possibly underestimated.

This clone was found once. Its specificity is not known. This table comes from immunoSEQ multiplex PCR, and its TCRdb copy is limited to in-frame clones, with some not included. The repertoire holds about 120,000 clones, with approximately 92% as singletons. CDR3 size: 12 residues. Trimming removed 4 bases from V and 4 bases from J, with 10 bases in between. CDR1 is SQVTM, CDR2 ANQGSEA, per germline. The specimen comprised peripheral blood, sampled on day 0 of AZD1222 vaccination. This TCR was recovered from an adult in good health. The chain joins TRBV29-1 to TRBJ1-1, with unresolved D. DNA for the CDR3: TGCAGCGTTGCCGTGGTCGCCACTGAAGCTTTCTTT. Its translation is CSVAVVATEAFF. Full variable domain (rest looked up from reference TRBV29-1 and TRBJ1-1): SAVISQKPSRDICQRGTSLTIQCQVDSQVTMMFWYRQQPGQSLTLIATANQGSEATYESGFVIDKFPISRPNLTFSTLTVSNMSPEDSSIYLCSVAVVATEAFFGQGTRLTVV.